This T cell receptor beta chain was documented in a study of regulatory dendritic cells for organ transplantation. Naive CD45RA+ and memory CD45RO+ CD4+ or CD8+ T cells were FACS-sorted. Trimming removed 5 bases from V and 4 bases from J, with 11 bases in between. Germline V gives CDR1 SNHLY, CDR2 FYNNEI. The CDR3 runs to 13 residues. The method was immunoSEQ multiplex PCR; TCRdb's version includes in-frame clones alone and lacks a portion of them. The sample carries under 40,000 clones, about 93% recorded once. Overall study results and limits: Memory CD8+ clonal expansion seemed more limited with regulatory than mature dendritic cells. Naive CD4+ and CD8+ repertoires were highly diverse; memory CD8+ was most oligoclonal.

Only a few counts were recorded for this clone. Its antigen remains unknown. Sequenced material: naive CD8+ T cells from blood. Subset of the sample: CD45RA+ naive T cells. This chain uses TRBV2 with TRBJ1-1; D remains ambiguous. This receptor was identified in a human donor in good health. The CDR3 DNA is TGTGCCAGCAGTTCCACATTAATCACTGAAGCTTTCTTT. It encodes CASSSTLITEAFF. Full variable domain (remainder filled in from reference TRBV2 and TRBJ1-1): EPEVTQTPSHQVTQMGQEVILRCVPISNHLYFYWYRQILGQKVEFLVSFYNNEISEKSEIFDDQFSVERPDGSNFTLKIRSTKLEDSAMYFCASSSTLITEAFFGQGTRLTVV.